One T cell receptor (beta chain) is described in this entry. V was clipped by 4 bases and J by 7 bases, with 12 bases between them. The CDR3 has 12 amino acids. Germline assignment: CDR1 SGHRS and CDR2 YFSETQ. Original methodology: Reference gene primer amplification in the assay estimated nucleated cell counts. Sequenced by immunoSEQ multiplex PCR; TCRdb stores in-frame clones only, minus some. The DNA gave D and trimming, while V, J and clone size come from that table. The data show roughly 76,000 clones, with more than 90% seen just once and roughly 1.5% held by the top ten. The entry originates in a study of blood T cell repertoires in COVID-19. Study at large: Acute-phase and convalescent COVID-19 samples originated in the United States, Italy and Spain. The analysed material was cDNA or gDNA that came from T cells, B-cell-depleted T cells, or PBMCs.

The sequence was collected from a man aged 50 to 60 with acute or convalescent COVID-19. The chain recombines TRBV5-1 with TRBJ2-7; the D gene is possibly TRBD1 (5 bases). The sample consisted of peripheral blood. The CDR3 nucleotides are TGCGCCAGCAGCGTCAGGGCAGGGGAGCAGTACTTC. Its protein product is CASSVRAGEQYF. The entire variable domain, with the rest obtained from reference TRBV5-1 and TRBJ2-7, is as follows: KAGVTQTPRYLIKTRGQQVTLSCSPISGHRSVSWYQQTPGQGLQFLFEYFSETQRNKGNFPGRFSGRQFSNSRSEMNVSTLELGDSALYLCASSVRAGEQYFGPGTRLTVT.